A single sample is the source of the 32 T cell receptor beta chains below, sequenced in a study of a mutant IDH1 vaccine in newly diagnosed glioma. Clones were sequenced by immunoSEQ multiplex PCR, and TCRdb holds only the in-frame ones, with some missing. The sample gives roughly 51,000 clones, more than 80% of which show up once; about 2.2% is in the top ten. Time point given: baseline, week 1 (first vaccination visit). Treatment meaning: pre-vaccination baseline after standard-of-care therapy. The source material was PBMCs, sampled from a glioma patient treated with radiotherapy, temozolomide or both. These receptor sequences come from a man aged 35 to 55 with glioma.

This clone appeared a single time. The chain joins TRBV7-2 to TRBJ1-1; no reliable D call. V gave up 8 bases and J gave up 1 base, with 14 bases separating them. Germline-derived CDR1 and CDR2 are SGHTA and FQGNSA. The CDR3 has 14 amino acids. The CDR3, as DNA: TGTGCCAGCCTTACGCGAGTGCGGAACACTGAAGCTTTCTTT. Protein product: CASLTRVRNTEAFF.

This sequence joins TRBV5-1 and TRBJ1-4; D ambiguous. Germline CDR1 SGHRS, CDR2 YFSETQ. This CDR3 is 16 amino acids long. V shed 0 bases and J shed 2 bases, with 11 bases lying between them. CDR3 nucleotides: TGCGCCAGCAGCTTGGTAGGGTTGGGGACTAATGAAAAACTGTTTTTT. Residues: CASSLVGLGTNEKLFF. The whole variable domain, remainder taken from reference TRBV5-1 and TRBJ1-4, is KAGVTQTPRYLIKTRGQQVTLSCSPISGHRSVSWYQQTPGQGLQFLFEYFSETQRNKGNFPGRFSGRQFSNSRSEMNVSTLELGDSALYLCASSLVGLGTNEKLFFGSGTQLSVL.

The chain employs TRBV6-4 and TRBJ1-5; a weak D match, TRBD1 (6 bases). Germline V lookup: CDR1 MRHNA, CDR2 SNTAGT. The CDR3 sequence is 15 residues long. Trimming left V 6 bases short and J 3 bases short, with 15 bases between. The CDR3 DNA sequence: TGTGCCAGCAGCCCCTTGTGGGGGGCCAATCAGCCCCAGCATTTT. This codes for CASSPLWGANQPQHF.

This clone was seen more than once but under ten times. For the CDR3, the DNA is TGTGCCAGCACAGAGGGGGCGTTCAACAATGAGCAGTTCTTC. Translated: CASTEGAFNNEQFF. This chain links TRBV6-1 with TRBJ2-1, with 7 nucleotides matching TRBD1. The CDR3 sequence is 14 residues long. Trimming cost V 7 bases and J 5 bases; bases outside gene matches: 8. Per germline, CDR1 MNHNS and CDR2 SASEGT.

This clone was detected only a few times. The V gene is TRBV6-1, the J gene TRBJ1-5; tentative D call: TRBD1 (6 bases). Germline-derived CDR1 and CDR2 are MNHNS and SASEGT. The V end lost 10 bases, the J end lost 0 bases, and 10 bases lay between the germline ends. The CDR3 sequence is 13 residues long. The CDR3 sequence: CAIQGYSNQPQHF. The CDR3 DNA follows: TGTGCCATCCAGGGGTATAGCAATCAGCCCCAGCATTTT.

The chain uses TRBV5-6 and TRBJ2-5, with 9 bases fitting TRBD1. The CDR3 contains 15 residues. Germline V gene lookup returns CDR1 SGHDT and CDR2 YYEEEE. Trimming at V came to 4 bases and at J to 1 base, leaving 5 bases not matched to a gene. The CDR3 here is CASSRRTGAQETQYF. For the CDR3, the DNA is TGTGCCAGCAGCCGAAGGACAGGGGCCCAAGAGACCCAGTACTTC.

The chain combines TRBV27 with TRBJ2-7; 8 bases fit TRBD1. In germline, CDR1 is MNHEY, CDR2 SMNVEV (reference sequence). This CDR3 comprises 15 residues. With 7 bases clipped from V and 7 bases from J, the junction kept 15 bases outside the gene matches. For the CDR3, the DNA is TGTGCCAGCATTCGGCGGTACAGGGGGACGGGAGAGCAGTACTTC. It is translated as CASIRRYRGTGEQYF.

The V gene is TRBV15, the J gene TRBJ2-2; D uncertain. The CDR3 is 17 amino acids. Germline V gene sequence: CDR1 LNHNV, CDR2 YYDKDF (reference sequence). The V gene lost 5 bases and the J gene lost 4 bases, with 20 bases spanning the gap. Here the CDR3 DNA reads TGTGCCACCAGCCCACCCTCAAGGCTGTCTAGCACCGGGGAGCTGTTTTTT. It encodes CATSPPSRLSSTGELFF.

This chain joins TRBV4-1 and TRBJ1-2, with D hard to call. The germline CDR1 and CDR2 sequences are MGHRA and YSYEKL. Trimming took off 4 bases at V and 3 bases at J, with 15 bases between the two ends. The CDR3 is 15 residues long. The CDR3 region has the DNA TGCGCCAGCAGCCCCCGAGACGGGGTCGACTATGGCTACACCTTC. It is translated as CASSPRDGVDYGYTF.

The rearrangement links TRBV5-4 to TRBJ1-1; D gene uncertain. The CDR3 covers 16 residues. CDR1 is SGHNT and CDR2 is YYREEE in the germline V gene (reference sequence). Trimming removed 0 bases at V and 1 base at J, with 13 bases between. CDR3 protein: CASSLGGRGANTEAFF. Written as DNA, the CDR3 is TGTGCCAGCAGCTTGGGGGGTCGGGGTGCGAACACTGAAGCTTTCTTT. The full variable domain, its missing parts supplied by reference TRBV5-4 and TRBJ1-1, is ETGVTQSPTHLIKTRGQQVTLRCSSQSGHNTVSWYQQALGQGPQFIFQYYREEENGRGNFPPRFSGLQFPNYSSELNVNALELDDSALYLCASSLGGRGANTEAFFGQGTRLTVV.

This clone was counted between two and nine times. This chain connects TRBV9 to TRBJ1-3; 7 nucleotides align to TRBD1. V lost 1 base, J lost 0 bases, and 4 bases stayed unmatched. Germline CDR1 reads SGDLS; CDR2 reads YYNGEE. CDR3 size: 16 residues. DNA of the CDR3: TGTGCCAGCAGCGTATGGGGGACAGCCTCTGGAAACACCATATATTTT. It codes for CASSVWGTASGNTIYF.

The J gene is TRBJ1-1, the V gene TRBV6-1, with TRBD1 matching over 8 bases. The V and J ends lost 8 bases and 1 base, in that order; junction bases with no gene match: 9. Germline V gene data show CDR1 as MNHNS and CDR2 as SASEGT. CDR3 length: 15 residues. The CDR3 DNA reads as TGTGCCAGCTGGACGTTCGACAGGGGGAACACTGAAGCTTTCTTT. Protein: CASWTFDRGNTEAFF.

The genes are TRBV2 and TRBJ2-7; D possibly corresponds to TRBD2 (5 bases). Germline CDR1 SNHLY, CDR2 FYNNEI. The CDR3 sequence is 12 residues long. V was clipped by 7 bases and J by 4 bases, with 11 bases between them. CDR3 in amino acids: CASNLAGYEQYF. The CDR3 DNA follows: TGTGCCAGCAATCTAGCCGGTTACGAGCAGTACTTC.

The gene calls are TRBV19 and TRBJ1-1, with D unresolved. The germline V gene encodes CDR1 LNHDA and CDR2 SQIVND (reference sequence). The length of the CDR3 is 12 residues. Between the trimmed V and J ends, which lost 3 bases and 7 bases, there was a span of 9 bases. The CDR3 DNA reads TGTGCCAGTAGTATTGGACGGTTTGAAGCTTTCTTT. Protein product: CASSIGRFEAFF.

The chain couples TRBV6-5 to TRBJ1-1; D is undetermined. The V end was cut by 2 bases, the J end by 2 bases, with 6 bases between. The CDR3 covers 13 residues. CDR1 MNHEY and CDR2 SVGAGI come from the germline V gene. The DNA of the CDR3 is TGTGCCAGCAGTTACGGGCCCAACACTGAAGCTTTCTTT. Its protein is CASSYGPNTEAFF.

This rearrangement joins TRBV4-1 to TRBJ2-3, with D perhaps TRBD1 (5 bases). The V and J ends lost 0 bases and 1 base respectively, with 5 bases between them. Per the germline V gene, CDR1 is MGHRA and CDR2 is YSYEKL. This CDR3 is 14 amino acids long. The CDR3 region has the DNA TGCGCCAGCAGCCAAGAAGGGGGCACAGATACGCAGTATTTT. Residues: CASSQEGGTDTQYF.

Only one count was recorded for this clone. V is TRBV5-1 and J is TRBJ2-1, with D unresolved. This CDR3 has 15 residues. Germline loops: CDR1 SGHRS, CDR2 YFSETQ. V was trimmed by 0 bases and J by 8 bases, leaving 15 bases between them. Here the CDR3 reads CASSLGHLGGYEQFF. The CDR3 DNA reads TGCGCCAGCAGCTTGGGACACCTGGGTGGCTATGAGCAGTTCTTC.

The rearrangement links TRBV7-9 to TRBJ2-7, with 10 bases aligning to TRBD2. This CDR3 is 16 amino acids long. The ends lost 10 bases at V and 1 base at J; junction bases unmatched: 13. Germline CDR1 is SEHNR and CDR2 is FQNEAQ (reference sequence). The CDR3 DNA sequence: TGTGCCACCACCGGTTTGACTAGCGGGTTGTCCTACGAGCAGTACTTC. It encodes CATTGLTSGLSYEQYF. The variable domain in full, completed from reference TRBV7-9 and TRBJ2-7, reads DTGVSQNPRHKITKRGQNVTFRCDPISEHNRLYWYRQTLGQGPEFLTYFQNEAQLEKSRLLSDRFSAERPKGSFSTLEIQRTEQGDSAMYLCATTGLTSGLSYEQYFGPGTRLTVT.

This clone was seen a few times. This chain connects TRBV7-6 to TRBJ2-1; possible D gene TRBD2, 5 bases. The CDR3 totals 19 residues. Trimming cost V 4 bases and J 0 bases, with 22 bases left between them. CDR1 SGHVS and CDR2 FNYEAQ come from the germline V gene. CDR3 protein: CASSSSGRGPAISYNEQFF. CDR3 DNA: TGTGCCAGCAGCTCCTCAGGTCGGGGTCCAGCGATCTCCTACAATGAGCAGTTCTTC.

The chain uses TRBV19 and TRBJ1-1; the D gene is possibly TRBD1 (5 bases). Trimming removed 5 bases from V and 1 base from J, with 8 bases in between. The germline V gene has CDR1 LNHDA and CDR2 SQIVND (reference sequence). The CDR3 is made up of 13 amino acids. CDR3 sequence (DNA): TGTGCCAGTAGTGACAGAGCGAACACTGAAGCTTTCTTT. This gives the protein CASSDRANTEAFF.

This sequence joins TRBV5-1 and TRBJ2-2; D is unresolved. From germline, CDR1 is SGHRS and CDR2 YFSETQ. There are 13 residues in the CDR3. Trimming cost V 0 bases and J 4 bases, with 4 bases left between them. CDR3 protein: CASSLVVTGELFF. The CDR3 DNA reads TGCGCCAGCAGCTTGGTGGTCACCGGGGAGCTGTTTTTT.

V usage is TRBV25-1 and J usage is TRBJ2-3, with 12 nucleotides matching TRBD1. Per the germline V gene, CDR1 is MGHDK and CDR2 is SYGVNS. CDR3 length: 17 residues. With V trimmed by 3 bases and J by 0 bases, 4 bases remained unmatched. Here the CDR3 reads CASSDGTGGGSTDTQYF. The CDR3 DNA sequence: TGTGCCAGCAGTGACGGGACAGGGGGCGGGAGCACAGATACGCAGTATTTT.

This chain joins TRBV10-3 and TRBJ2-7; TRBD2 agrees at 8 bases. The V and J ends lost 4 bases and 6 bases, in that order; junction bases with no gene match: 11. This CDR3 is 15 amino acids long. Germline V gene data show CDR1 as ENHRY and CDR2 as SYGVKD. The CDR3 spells CAISARGGRPTEQYF. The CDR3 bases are TGTGCCATCAGTGCCCGGGGGGGGAGACCCACCGAGCAGTACTTC.

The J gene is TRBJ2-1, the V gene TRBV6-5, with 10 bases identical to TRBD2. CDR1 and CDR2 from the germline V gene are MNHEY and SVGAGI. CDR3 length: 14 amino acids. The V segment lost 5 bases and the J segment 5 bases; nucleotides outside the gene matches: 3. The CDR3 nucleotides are TGTGCCAGCAGTATCGGACTAGCGGACAATGAGCAGTTCTTC. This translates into CASSIGLADNEQFF.

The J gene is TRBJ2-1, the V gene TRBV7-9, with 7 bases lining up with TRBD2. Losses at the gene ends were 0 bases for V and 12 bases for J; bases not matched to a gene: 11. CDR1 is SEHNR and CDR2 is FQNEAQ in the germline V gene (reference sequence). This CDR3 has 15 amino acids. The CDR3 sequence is CASSLAGGPYRVQFF. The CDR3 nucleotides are TGTGCCAGCAGCTTAGCGGGAGGGCCTTATCGGGTGCAGTTCTTC.

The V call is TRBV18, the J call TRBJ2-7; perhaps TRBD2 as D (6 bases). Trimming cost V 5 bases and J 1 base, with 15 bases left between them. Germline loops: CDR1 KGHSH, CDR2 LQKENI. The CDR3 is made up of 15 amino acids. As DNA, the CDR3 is TGTGCCAGCTCAACCGAAGTCGCGGGGTCCTACGAGCAGTACTTC. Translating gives CASSTEVAGSYEQYF.

The CDR3 sequence is CASSLNQRGDTQYF. The DNA for the CDR3 is TGTGCCAGCAGCTTAAACCAGCGAGGGGATACGCAGTATTTT. The chain employs TRBV7-3 and TRBJ2-3; a weak D match, TRBD2 (5 bases). The CDR3 is made up of 14 amino acids. With 1 base removed from V and 6 bases from J, the gap between germline ends came to 11 bases. Germline CDR1 is SGHTA and CDR2 is FQGTGA.

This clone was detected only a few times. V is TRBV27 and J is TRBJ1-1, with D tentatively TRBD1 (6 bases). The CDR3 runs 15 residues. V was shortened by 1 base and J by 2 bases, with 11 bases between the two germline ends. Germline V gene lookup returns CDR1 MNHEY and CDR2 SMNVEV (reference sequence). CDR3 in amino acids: CASSLFGGPNTEAFF. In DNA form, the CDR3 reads TGTGCCAGCAGTTTATTCGGGGGGCCTAACACTGAAGCTTTCTTT.

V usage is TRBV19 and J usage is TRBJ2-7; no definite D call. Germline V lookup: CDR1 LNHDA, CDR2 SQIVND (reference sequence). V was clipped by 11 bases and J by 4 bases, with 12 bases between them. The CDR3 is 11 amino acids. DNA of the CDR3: TGTGCCTCGCAAGTGGGGTACGAGCAGTACTTC. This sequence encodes CASQVGYEQYF.

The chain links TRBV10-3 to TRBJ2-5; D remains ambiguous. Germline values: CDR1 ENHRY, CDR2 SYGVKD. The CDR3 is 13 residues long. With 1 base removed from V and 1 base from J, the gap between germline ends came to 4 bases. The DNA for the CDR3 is TGTGCCATCAGTGAGTACAGCCAAGAGACCCAGTACTTC. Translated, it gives CAISEYSQETQYF.

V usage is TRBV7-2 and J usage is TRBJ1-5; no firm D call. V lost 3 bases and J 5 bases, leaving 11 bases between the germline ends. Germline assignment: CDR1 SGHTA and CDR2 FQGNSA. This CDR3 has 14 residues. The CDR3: CASSFRFGDQPQHF. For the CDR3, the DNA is TGTGCCAGCAGCTTTAGGTTTGGGGATCAGCCCCAGCATTTT.

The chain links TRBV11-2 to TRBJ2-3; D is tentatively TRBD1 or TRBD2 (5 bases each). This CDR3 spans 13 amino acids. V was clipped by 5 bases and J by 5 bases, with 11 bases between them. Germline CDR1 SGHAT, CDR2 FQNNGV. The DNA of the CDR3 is TGTGCCAGCAGCCTGGGACCGCTAGATACGCAGTATTTT. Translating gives CASSLGPLDTQYF.